This is a list of T cell receptor beta chains from one sample in a study of cytomegalovirus exposure and HLA in healthy donors. The protocol was immunoSEQ multiplex PCR, while the TCRdb copy is restricted to in-frame clones and leaves out a portion. The sample contains 100,000 to 150,000 clones, around 78% of which appear only once. The material sequenced was PBMCs. Receptors originate from a man aged 50 or older in good health and CMV-seronegative. Each CDR3 is given with its conserved first and last residue. The D gene is left open where the match is weak. Clone size is not always given. Where it is, it says once, few, many or a class for expanded clones.

d_gene: .
j_gene: TRBJ1-6
abundance: .
v_gene: TRBV2
len: 17
CDR3nt: TGTGCCAGCAGTGAATATGCGGGAAATGCGGTTAATTCACCCCTCCACTTT
CDR3aa: CASSEYAGNAVNSPLHF

d_gene: .
j_gene: TRBJ2-3
abundance: .
v_gene: TRBV5-1
len: 17
CDR3nt: TGCGCCAGCAGCTTGGCCGGGCTGAGGGCTAGCACAGATACGCAGTATTTT
CDR3aa: CASSLAGLRASTDTQYF

d_gene: .
j_gene: TRBJ1-3
abundance: .
v_gene: TRBV9
len: 14
CDR3nt: TGTGCCAGCACCGGGGTGGGTACTGGAAACACCATATATTTT
CDR3aa: CASTGVGTGNTIYF

d_gene: TRBD2
j_gene: TRBJ2-3
abundance: .
v_gene: TRBV29-1
len: 15
CDR3nt: TGCAGCGTTGTTCCTGCGGGGGGGAGCACAGATACGCAGTATTTT
CDR3aa: CSVVPAGGSTDTQYF

d_gene: .
j_gene: TRBJ2-4
abundance: once
v_gene: TRBV10-2
len: 12
CDR3nt: TGCGCCAGCAGTGAGTTAGGAGACATTCAGTACTTC
CDR3aa: CASSELGDIQYF

d_gene: TRBD1
j_gene: TRBJ2-3
abundance: once
v_gene: TRBV6-1
len: 17
CDR3nt: TGTGCCAGCAGTGACATTAGGACAGGTAGGAGCACAGATACGCAGTATTTT
CDR3aa: CASSDIRTGRSTDTQYF

d_gene: TRBD2
j_gene: TRBJ2-7
abundance: .
v_gene: TRBV18
len: 14
CDR3nt: TGTGCCAGCTCACCACCCTCCTGGGAGGGCGAGCAGTACTTC
CDR3aa: CASSPPSWEGEQYF

d_gene: TRBD1
j_gene: TRBJ2-7
abundance: .
v_gene: TRBV6-5
len: 13
CDR3nt: TGTGCCAGCAGCGGACAGGGAACCTACGAGCAGTACTTC
CDR3aa: CASSGQGTYEQYF

d_gene: .
j_gene: TRBJ2-3
abundance: .
v_gene: TRBV4-2
len: 15
CDR3nt: TGTGCCAGCAGCCAAGTCGTGACAAGGACAGATACGCAGTATTTT
CDR3aa: CASSQVVTRTDTQYF

d_gene: TRBD1
j_gene: TRBJ1-4
abundance: .
v_gene: TRBV5-6
len: 15
CDR3nt: TGTGCCAGCAGCACGGGACAGGGGTGGAATGAAAAACTGTTTTTT
CDR3aa: CASSTGQGWNEKLFF

d_gene: .
j_gene: TRBJ1-6
abundance: .
v_gene: TRBV11-3
len: 14
CDR3nt: TGTGCCAGCAGCCCCGACAGGTATAATTCACCCCTCCACTTT
CDR3aa: CASSPDRYNSPLHF

d_gene: .
j_gene: TRBJ1-3
abundance: .
v_gene: TRBV7-2
len: 14
CDR3nt: TGTGCCAGCAGCTTAGACAGCTCTGGAAACACCATATATTTT
CDR3aa: CASSLDSSGNTIYF

d_gene: TRBD2
j_gene: TRBJ2-3
abundance: .
v_gene: TRBV7-2
len: 18
CDR3nt: TGTGCCAGCAGCGCCCTCATCCTAGCGGGGGGAATCACAGATACGCAGTATTTT
CDR3aa: CASSALILAGGITDTQYF

d_gene: TRBD1
j_gene: TRBJ2-5
abundance: .
v_gene: TRBV4-3
len: 18
CDR3nt: TGCGCCAGCAGCCAAGCTCACAGGCAGGGGGCAGGAGGAGAGACCCAGTACTTC
CDR3aa: CASSQAHRQGAGGETQYF

d_gene: .
j_gene: TRBJ2-1
abundance: .
v_gene: TRBV15
len: 15
CDR3nt: TGTGCCACCAGCAGAGGGGGGCACGTTTTGAATGAGCAGTTCTTC
CDR3aa: CATSRGGHVLNEQFF

d_gene: TRBD2
j_gene: TRBJ2-1
abundance: few
v_gene: TRBV5-1
len: 14
CDR3nt: TGCGCCAGCAACCCCGGGGGGAACTACAATGAGCAGTTCTTC
CDR3aa: CASNPGGNYNEQFF

d_gene: .
j_gene: TRBJ1-1
abundance: few
v_gene: TRBV5-1
len: 14
CDR3nt: TGCGCCAGCAACTCCGGCGCGGAGGGGACTGAAGCTTTCTTT
CDR3aa: CASNSGAEGTEAFF

d_gene: TRBD1
j_gene: TRBJ2-3
abundance: .
v_gene: TRBV5-4
len: 16
CDR3nt: TGTGCCAGCAGCTTGCGTTTAGGGGGCGGAACAGATACGCAGTATTTT
CDR3aa: CASSLRLGGGTDTQYF

d_gene: .
j_gene: TRBJ1-6
abundance: .
v_gene: TRBV9
len: 13
CDR3nt: TGTGCCAGCGGGAGCTCCTATAATTCACCCCTCCACTTT
CDR3aa: CASGSSYNSPLHF

d_gene: .
j_gene: TRBJ2-5
abundance: .
v_gene: TRBV7-3
len: 13
CDR3nt: TGTGCCAGCAGCTTACAACCACGGGAGACCCAGTACTTC
CDR3aa: CASSLQPRETQYF

d_gene: TRBD1
j_gene: TRBJ1-5
abundance: .
v_gene: TRBV6-1
len: 14
CDR3nt: TGTGCCAGCAGTGGGGACAGGGGTAGTCAGCCCCAGCATTTT
CDR3aa: CASSGDRGSQPQHF

d_gene: .
j_gene: TRBJ2-1
abundance: few
v_gene: TRBV7-7
len: 13
CDR3nt: TGTGCCAGCAGCTTAGACAGTTACAATGAGCAGTTCTTC
CDR3aa: CASSLDSYNEQFF

d_gene: TRBD2
j_gene: TRBJ2-7
abundance: .
v_gene: TRBV4-1
len: 15
CDR3nt: TGCGCCAGCAGCCAAGTTCCTAGCGGTCGGTACGAGCAGTACTTC
CDR3aa: CASSQVPSGRYEQYF

d_gene: .
j_gene: TRBJ1-5
abundance: .
v_gene: TRBV9
len: 14
CDR3nt: TGTGCCAGCAGCGTAGGTCAGGAAGGTCAGCCCCAGCATTTT
CDR3aa: CASSVGQEGQPQHF

d_gene: TRBD2
j_gene: TRBJ2-2
abundance: .
v_gene: TRBV5-5
len: 18
CDR3nt: TGTGCCAGCAGCTTAGGTTGGGCGGGGGGGCAAGATGCCGGGGAGCTGTTTTTT
CDR3aa: CASSLGWAGGQDAGELFF

d_gene: .
j_gene: TRBJ1-2
abundance: .
v_gene: TRBV2
len: 14
CDR3nt: TGTGCCAGCAGTGAGGCGGTGGCTAACTATGGCTACACCTTC
CDR3aa: CASSEAVANYGYTF